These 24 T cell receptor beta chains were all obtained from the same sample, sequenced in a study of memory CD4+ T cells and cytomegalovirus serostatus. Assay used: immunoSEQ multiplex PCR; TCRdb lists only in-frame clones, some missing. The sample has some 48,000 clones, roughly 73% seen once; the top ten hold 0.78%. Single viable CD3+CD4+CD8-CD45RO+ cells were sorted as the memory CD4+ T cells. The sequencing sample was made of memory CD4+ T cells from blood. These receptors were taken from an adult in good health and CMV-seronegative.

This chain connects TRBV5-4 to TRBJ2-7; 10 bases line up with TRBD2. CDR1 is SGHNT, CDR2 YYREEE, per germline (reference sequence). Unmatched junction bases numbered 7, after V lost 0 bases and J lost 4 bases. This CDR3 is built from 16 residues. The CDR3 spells CASSLGGASGSYEQYF. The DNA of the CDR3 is TGTGCCAGCAGCTTGGGGGGGGCTAGCGGGAGTTACGAGCAGTACTTC.

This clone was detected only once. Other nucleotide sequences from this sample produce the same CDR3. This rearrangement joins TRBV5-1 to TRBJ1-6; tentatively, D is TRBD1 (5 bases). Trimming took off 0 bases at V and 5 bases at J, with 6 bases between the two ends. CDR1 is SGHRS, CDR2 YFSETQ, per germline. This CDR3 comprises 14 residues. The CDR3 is CASSLEGNNSPLHF. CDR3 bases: TGCGCCAGCAGCTTGGAGGGGAATAATTCACCCCTCCACTTT. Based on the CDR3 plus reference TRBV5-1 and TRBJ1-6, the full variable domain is KAGVTQTPRYLIKTRGQQVTLSCSPISGHRSVSWYQQTPGQGLQFLFEYFSETQRNKGNFPGRFSGRQFSNSRSEMNVSTLELGDSALYLCASSLEGNNSPLHFGNGTRLTVT.

The CDR3, as DNA: TGTGCCAGCAGCTCCACGGGACTAGAGACAGATACGCAGTATTTT. It is translated as CASSSTGLETDTQYF. The chain recombines TRBV5-4 with TRBJ2-3; 8 positions agree with TRBD2. The length of the CDR3 is 15 residues. The V and J ends lost 3 bases and 3 bases, in that order; junction bases with no gene match: 6. Germline values: CDR1 SGHNT, CDR2 YYREEE (reference sequence). Full variable domain (remainder filled in from reference TRBV5-4 and TRBJ2-3): ETGVTQSPTHLIKTRGQQVTLRCSSQSGHNTVSWYQQALGQGPQFIFQYYREEENGRGNFPPRFSGLQFPNYSSELNVNALELDDSALYLCASSSTGLETDTQYFGPGTRLTVL.

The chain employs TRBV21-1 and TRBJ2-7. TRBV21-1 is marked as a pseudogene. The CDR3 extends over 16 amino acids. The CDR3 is CAGRGSAGSSSYEQYF. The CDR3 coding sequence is TGTGCCGGAAGGGGATCGGCGGGTTCGAGCTCCTACGAGCAGTACTTC.

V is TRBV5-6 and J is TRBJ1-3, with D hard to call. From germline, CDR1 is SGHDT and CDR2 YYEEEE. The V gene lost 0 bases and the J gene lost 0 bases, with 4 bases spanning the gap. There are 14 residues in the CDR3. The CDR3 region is CASSLGGSGNTIYF. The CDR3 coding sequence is TGTGCCAGCAGCTTGGGGGGCTCTGGAAACACCATATATTTT.

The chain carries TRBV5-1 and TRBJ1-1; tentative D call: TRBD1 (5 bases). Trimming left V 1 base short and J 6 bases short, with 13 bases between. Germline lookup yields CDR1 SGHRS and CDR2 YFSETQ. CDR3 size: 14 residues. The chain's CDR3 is CASSLSGREAEAFF. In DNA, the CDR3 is TGCGCCAGCAGCTTGTCGGGACGAGAAGCTGAAGCTTTCTTT. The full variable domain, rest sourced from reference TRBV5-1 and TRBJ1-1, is KAGVTQTPRYLIKTRGQQVTLSCSPISGHRSVSWYQQTPGQGLQFLFEYFSETQRNKGNFPGRFSGRQFSNSRSEMNVSTLELGDSALYLCASSLSGREAEAFFGQGTRLTVV.

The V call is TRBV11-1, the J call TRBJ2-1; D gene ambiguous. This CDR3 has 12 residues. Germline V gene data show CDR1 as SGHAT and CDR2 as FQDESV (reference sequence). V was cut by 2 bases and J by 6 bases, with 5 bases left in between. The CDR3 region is CASSLYGNEQFF. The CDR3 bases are TGTGCCAGCAGCTTATATGGCAATGAGCAGTTCTTC.

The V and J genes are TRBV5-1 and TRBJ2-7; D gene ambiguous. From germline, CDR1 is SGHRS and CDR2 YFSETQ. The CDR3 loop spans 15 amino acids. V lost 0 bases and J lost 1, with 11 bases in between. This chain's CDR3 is CASSLGSAGSYEQYF. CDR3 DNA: TGCGCCAGCAGCTTGGGATCGGCCGGTTCCTACGAGCAGTACTTC.

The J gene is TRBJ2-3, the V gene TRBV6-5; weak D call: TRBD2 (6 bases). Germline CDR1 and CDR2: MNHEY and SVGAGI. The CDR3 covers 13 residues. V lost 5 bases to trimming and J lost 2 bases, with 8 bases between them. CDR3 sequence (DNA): TGTGCCAGCAGTCTGGGACTCACAGATACGCAGTATTTT. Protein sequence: CASSLGLTDTQYF.

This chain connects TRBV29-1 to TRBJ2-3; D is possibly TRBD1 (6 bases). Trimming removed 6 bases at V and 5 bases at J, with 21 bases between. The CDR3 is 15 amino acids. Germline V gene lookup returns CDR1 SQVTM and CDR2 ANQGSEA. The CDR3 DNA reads TGCAGCGTGACCACAGGGTACTATTTTAGAGATACGCAGTATTTT. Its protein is CSVTTGYYFRDTQYF.

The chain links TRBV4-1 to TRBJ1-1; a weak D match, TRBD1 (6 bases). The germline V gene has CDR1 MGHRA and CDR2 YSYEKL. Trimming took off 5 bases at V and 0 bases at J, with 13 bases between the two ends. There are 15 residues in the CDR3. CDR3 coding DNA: TGCGCCAGCAGCGCCTACAGGGAGATGAACACTGAAGCTTTCTTT. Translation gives CASSAYREMNTEAFF.

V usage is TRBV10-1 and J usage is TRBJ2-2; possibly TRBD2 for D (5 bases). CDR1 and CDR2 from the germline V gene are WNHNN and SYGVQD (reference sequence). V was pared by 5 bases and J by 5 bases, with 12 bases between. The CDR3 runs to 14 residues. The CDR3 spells CASSRTPWTGELFF. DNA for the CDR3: TGCGCCAGCAGTCGGACTCCGTGGACCGGGGAGCTGTTTTTT.

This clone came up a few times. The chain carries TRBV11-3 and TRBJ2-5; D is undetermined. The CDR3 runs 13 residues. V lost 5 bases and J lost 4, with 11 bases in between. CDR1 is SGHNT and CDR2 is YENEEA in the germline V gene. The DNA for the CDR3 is TGTGCCAGCAGCGAGGACCTGGGAGAGACCCAGTACTTC. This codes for CASSEDLGETQYF.

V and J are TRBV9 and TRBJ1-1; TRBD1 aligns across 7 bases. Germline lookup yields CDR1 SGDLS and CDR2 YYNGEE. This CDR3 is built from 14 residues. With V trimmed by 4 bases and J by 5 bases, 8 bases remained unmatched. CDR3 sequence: CASSPLTGRTEAFF. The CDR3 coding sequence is TGTGCCAGCAGCCCACTGACAGGGCGGACTGAAGCTTTCTTT.

The DNA of the CDR3 is TGTGCCAGCAGTGAAACGGGGGCTGGAGGAAACACCATATATTTT. Protein product: CASSETGAGGNTIYF. The chain couples TRBV6-1 to TRBJ1-3; a weak D match, TRBD1 (6 bases). Trimming stripped 2 bases from V and 4 bases from J, with 12 bases between. Per the germline V gene, CDR1 is MNHNS and CDR2 is SASEGT. This CDR3 is 15 amino acids long.

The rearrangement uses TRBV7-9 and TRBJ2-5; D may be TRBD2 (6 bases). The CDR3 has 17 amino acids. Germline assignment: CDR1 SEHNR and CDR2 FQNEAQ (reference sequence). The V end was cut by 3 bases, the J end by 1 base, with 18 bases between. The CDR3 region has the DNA TGTGCCAGCAGCTTGGGTAGGGGAGGATTTTCCCAAGAGACCCAGTACTTC. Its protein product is CASSLGRGGFSQETQYF.

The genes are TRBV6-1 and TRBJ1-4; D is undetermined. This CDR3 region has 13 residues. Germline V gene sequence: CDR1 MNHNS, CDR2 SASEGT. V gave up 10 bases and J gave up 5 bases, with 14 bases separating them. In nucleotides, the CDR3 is TGTGCCATATCGGGAAACGCGAATGAAAAACTGTTTTTT. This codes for CAISGNANEKLFF.

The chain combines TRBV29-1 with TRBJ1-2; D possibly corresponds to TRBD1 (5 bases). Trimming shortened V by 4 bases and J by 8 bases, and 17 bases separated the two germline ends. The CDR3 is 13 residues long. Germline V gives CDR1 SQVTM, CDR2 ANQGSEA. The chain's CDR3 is CSVATDLLGGYTF. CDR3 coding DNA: TGCAGCGTTGCGACAGACCTATTAGGGGGCTACACCTTC.

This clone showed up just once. The CDR3 region has the DNA TGTGCCAGCAGTGACTCGGGGCCCCACACCTACGAGCAGTACTTC. Encoded protein: CASSDSGPHTYEQYF. This rearrangement joins TRBV6-4 to TRBJ2-7; tentatively, D is TRBD1 (5 bases). The germline V and J ends were trimmed by 0 bases and 2 bases, with 11 bases remaining between them. The CDR3 is 15 residues long. Germline-derived CDR1 and CDR2 are MRHNA and SNTAGT.

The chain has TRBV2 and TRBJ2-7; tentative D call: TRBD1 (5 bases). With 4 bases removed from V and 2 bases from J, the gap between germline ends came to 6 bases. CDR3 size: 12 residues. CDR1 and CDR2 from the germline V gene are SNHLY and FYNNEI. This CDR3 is CASSGQTYEQYF. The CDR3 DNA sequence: TGTGCCAGCAGTGGACAGACCTACGAGCAGTACTTC.

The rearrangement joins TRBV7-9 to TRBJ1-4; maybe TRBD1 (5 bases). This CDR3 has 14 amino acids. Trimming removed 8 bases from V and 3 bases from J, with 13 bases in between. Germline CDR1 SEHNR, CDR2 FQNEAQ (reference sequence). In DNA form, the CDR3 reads TGTGCCAGCCGCCGCGGAGGGGCTAATGAAAAACTGTTTTTT. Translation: CASRRGGANEKLFF.

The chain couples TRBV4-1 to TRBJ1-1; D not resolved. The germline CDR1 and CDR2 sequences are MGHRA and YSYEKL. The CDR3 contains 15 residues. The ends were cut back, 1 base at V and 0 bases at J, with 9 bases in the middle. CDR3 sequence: CASSQVPTLNTEAFF. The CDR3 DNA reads TGCGCCAGCAGCCAAGTCCCAACCCTGAACACTGAAGCTTTCTTT.

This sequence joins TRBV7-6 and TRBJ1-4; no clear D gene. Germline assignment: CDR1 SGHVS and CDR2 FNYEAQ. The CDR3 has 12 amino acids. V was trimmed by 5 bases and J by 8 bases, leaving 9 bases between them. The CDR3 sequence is CASSLDGEKLFF. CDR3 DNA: TGTGCCAGCAGCCTTGACGGGGAAAAACTGTTTTTT.

DNA of the CDR3: TGTGCCAGCAGTTTATCTTCGGTAGGGGAGCAGTACTTC. Protein product: CASSLSSVGEQYF. The J gene is TRBJ2-7, the V gene TRBV28; no firm D call. From germline, CDR1 is MDHEN and CDR2 SYDVKM. The CDR3 covers 13 residues. With 1 base removed from V and 7 bases from J, the gap between germline ends came to 11 bases.